The entry that follows covers one T cell receptor (beta chain) sequence. The antigen is not known. These data originate in a study of shared clonotypes between healthy human individuals. The CDR3 is 14 amino acids. The V gene's germline CDR1 is SGHAT and CDR2 FQNNGV. V was pared by 1 base and J by 4 bases, with 8 bases between. The study, taken as a whole, reports: Limitation of the genetic and exposure-history diversity represented came from the few donors.

DNA at about 200 ng, some 31,000 T cell genomes, went into sorted-subset replicate PCRs. Measured with immunoSEQ multiplex PCR; TCRdb has only the in-frame clones, and not every one. The sample includes fewer than 2.5 million clones, approximately 93% of them seen just once. The sequenced material came from naive CD4+ T cells from PBMCs. Subset noted: CD45RA+ positively selected. V and J are TRBV11-2 and TRBJ1-5; no reliable D call. The sequence derives from a man between 18 and 29 years old in good health. Some clones in this sample may be carry-over from other donors' samples. The CDR3 protein is CASSLAGRNQPQHF. The CDR3 nucleotides are TGTGCCAGCAGCTTAGCGGGCCGAAATCAGCCCCAGCATTTT.